The text below deals with one TCR beta chain. As yet, its antigen is unknown. The data originate from a study of cytotoxic CD8 clonotypes in ibrutinib-treated CLL. Points from the study as a whole: Clonality went up at ibrutinib response and then declined back toward baseline at progression.

Clones were read by immunoSEQ multiplex PCR, and TCRdb kept only the in-frame ones, dropping some. The sample carries over 150,000 clones, around 70% recorded once. Germline-derived CDR1 and CDR2 are SGHRS and YFSETQ. Losses at the gene ends were 3 bases for V and 3 bases for J; bases not matched to a gene: 11. The CDR3 is made up of 16 amino acids. This specimen consisted of PBMCs, obtained after 24 months of ibrutinib treatment. The gene calls are TRBV5-1 and TRBJ2-5; 7 bases line up with TRBD1. The sequence was obtained from a human donor with chronic lymphocytic leukemia. CDR3 coding DNA: TGCGCCAGCAGCTACACACCGGGACAGAAAGAAGAGACCCAGTACTTC. It yields the protein CASSYTPGQKEETQYF. The whole variable domain, remainder taken from reference TRBV5-1 and TRBJ2-5, is KAGVTQTPRYLIKTRGQQVTLSCSPISGHRSVSWYQQTPGQGLQFLFEYFSETQRNKGNFPGRFSGRQFSNSRSEMNVSTLELGDSALYLCASSYTPGQKEETQYFGPGTRLLVL.